This T cell receptor (beta chain) originates from a study of cytomegalovirus exposure and HLA in healthy donors. Study conclusions and caveats: Most sequenced TCRs were rare (though some public TCRs occurred in many donors).

TCRdb keeps only in-frame clones here, not all; method: immunoSEQ multiplex PCR. The sample has approximately 180,000 clones; around 88% are singletons. CDR1 and CDR2 from the germline V gene are MNHEY and SMNVEV (reference sequence). V trimming: 2 bases; J trimming: 4 bases; junction bases outside the gene matches: 6. The CDR3 spans 17 residues. With respect to this clone: The antigen remains undetermined.

The TCR originated in a woman aged 18-30 years in good health and CMV-seronegative. V gene TRBV27 combines with J gene TRBJ1-3, with 12 nucleotides matching TRBD1. The sequenced material came from PBMCs. The CDR3 sequence: CASSLDRDRGLGNTIYF. The DNA for the CDR3 is TGTGCCAGCAGTTTAGACCGGGACAGGGGGCTCGGAAACACCATATATTTT.